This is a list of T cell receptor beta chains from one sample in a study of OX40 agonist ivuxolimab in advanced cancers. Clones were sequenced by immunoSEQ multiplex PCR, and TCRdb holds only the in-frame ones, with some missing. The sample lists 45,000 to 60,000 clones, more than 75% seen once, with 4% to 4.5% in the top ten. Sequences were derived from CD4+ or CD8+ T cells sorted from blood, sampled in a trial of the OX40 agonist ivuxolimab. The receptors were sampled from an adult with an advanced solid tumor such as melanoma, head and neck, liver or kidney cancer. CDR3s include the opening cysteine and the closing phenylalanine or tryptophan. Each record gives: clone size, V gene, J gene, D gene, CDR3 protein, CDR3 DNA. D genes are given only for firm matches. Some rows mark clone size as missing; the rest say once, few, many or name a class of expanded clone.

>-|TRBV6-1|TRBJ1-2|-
CASSPRGDRGYTF
TGTGCCAGCAGTCCTCGGGGGGATCGGGGCTACACCTTC
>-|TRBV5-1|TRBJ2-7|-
CASSSGTPTYEQYF
TGCGCCAGCAGCTCCGGGACACCTACCTACGAGCAGTACTTC
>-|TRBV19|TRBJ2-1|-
CASKDYNEQFF
TGTGCCAGTAAGGATTACAATGAGCAGTTCTTC
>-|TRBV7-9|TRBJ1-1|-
CASSFIGNTEAFF
TGTGCCAGCAGCTTCATAGGGAACACTGAAGCTTTCTTT
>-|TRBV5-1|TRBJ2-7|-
CASSLGLRAEQYF
TGCGCCAGCAGCTTGGGGCTTAGGGCCGAGCAGTACTTC
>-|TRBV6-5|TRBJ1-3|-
CASANTGSGNTIYF
TGTGCCAGCGCAAACACAGGCTCTGGAAACACCATATATTTT
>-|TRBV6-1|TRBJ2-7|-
CASSRGASSYEQYF
TGTGCCAGCAGTCGGGGGGCCAGCTCCTACGAGCAGTACTTC
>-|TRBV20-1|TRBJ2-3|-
CSASTLDTQYF
TGCAGTGCTAGCACTCTAGATACGCAGTATTTT
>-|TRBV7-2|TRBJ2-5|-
CASSLRLETQYF
TGTGCCAGCAGCTTACGGTTGGAGACCCAGTACTTC
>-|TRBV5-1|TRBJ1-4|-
CASSFQQVATNEKLFF
TGCGCCAGCAGCTTCCAGCAGGTTGCAACTAATGAAAAACTGTTTTTT
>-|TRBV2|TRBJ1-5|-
CASSATGSTYSNQPQHF
TGTGCCAGCAGTGCCACAGGGAGCACTTATAGCAATCAGCCCCAGCATTTT
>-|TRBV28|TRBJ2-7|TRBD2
CASSLASGSYEQYF
TGTGCCAGCAGTTTAGCTAGCGGGAGTTACGAGCAGTACTTC
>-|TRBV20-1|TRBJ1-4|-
CSARRTSELFF
TGCAGTGCTCGCAGGACGTCTGAACTGTTTTTT
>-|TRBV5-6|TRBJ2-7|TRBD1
CASSIQGVGSYEQYF
TGTGCCAGCAGCATTCAGGGGGTAGGGTCCTACGAGCAGTACTTC
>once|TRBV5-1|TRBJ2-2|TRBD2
CASSPWSSGDTGELFF
TGCGCCAGCAGCCCGTGGTCTAGCGGAGACACCGGGGAGCTGTTTTTT
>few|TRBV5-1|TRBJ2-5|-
CASSLSPGRRQETQYF
TGCGCCAGCAGCTTGAGTCCGGGACGGAGGCAAGAGACCCAGTACTTC
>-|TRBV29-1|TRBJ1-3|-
CSVRPLAGNTIYF
TGCAGCGTACGACCTCTGGCCGGAAACACCATATATTTT
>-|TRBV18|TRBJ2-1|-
CASSRQGRNNEQFF
TGTGCCAGCTCAAGGCAGGGCAGAAACAATGAGCAGTTCTTC
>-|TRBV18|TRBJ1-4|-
CASSYRALGHEKLFF
TGTGCCAGCTCATACCGGGCCCTCGGTCATGAAAAACTGTTTTTT
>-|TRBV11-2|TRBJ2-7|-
CASSLLRASYEQYF
TGTGCCAGCAGCTTATTGCGGGCTTCCTACGAGCAGTACTTC
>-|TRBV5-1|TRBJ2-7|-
CASSPQTGGTYEQYF
TGCGCCAGCAGCCCACAGACAGGAGGAACCTACGAGCAGTACTTC
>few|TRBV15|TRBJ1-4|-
CATSRGRSALVEKLFF
TGTGCCACCAGCAGAGGAAGGAGCGCCCTAGTAGAAAAACTGTTTTTT
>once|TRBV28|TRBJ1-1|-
CASSFPGNTEAFF
TGTGCCAGCAGTTTCCCGGGGAACACTGAAGCTTTCTTT
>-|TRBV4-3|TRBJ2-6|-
CASSQDLPEDNVLTF
TGCGCCAGCAGCCAAGATTTACCAGAGGACAACGTCCTGACTTTC
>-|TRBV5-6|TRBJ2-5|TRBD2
CASNLGLAQIKETQYF
TGTGCCAGCAACCTGGGACTAGCGCAGATAAAAGAGACCCAGTACTTC
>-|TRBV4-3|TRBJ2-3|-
CASSQSRARTDTQYF
TGCGCCAGCAGCCAAAGCAGGGCCCGCACAGATACGCAGTATTTT
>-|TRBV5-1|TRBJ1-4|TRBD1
CASSFDRAGFSDEKLFF
TGCGCCAGCAGCTTCGACAGGGCGGGATTCTCGGATGAAAAACTGTTTTTT
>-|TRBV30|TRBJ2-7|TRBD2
CAWSGLAGAYEQYF
TGTGCCTGGAGTGGGCTAGCGGGGGCCTACGAGCAGTACTTC
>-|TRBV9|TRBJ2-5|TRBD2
CASSVSMGLAGGNQETQYF
TGTGCCAGCAGCGTGTCCATGGGACTAGCGGGGGGAAACCAAGAGACCCAGTACTTC
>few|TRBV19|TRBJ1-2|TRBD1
CASSGTGGGYGYTF
TGTGCCAGTAGTGGAACAGGGGGCGGCTATGGCTACACCTTC
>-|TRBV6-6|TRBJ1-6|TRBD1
CASSPSGTANSPLHF
TGTGCCAGCAGCCCCTCCGGGACAGCCAATTCACCCCTCCACTTT
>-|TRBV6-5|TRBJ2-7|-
CASSYSGAWGGEQYF
TGTGCCAGCAGTTACTCGGGGGCCTGGGGAGGGGAGCAGTACTTC
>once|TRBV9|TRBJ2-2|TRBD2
CASSHRWGGIAGVRTGELFF
TGTGCCAGCAGCCACCGATGGGGGGGAATAGCGGGAGTCAGAACCGGGGAGCTGTTTTTT
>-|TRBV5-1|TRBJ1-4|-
CASSLERQANEKLFF
TGCGCCAGCAGCTTGGAAAGGCAGGCTAATGAAAAACTGTTTTTT
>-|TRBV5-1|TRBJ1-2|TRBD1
CASSLGRGTYGYTF
TGCGCCAGCAGCTTGGGCAGGGGGACCTATGGCTACACCTTC
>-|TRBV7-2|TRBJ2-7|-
CASSSYLQGGRDEQYF
TGTGCCAGCAGCTCTTATCTACAGGGAGGACGAGACGAGCAGTACTTC
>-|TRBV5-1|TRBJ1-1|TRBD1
CASSYTTGGTEAFF
TGCGCCAGCAGCTATACCACAGGGGGCACTGAAGCTTTCTTT
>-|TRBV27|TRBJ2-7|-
CASSPGQRQSEQYF
TGTGCCAGCAGTCCCGGACAGAGGCAATCCGAGCAGTACTTC
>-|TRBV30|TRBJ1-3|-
CAWSPRRGTGNTIYF
TGTGCCTGGAGTCCAAGGAGGGGGACTGGAAACACCATATATTTT
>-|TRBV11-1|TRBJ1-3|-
CASSFTVSSGNTIYF
TGTGCCAGCAGCTTCACGGTCAGCTCTGGAAACACCATATATTTT
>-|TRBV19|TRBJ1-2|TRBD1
CASSREQGALSYTF
TGTGCCAGTAGTAGGGAACAGGGGGCGTTGAGCTACACCTTC
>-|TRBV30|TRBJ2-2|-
CAWSVRVGTTGELFF
TGTGCCTGGAGTGTACGGGTAGGGACCACCGGGGAGCTGTTTTTT
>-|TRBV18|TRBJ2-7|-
CASSPAGGPTYEQYF
TGTGCCAGCTCACCCGCCGGGGGGCCCACCTACGAGCAGTACTTC
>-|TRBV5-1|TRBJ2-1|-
CASSLAPNPRRSYNEQFF
TGCGCCAGCAGCTTGGCTCCCAATCCCCGTAGGTCCTACAATGAGCAGTTCTTC
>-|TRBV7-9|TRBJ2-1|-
CASSSGQYNEQFF
TGTGCCAGCAGCTCAGGACAGTACAATGAGCAGTTCTTC
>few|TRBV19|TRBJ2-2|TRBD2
CASSISGTSGRKGTGELFF
TGTGCCAGTAGTATCTCCGGGACTAGCGGGAGGAAGGGCACCGGGGAGCTGTTTTTT
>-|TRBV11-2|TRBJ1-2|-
CASSSWGTGGNLYGYTF
TGTGCCAGCAGCTCATGGGGCACGGGGGGGAACCTTTATGGCTACACCTTC
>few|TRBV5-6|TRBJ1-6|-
CASSLDTAQGSPLHF
TGTGCCAGCAGCTTGGATACAGCCCAGGGCTCACCCCTCCACTTT
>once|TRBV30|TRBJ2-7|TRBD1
CAWSVKPRGRWEQYF
TGTGCCTGGAGTGTAAAACCCAGGGGGCGATGGGAGCAGTACTTC